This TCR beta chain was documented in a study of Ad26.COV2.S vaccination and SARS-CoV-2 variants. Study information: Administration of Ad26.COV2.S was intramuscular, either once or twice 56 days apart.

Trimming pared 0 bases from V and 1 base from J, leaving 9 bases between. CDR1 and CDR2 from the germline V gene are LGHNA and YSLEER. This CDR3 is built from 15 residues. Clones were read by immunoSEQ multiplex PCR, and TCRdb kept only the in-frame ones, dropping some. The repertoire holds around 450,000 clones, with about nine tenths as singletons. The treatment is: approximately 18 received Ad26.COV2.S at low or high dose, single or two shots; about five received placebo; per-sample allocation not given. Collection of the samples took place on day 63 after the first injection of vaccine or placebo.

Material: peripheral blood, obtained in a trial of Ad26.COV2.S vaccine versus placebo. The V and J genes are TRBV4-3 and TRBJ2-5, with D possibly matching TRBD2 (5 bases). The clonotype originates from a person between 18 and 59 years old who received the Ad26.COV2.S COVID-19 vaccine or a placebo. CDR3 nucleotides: TGCGCCAGCAGCCAAGATCGCCTAGCCCAAGAGACCCAGTACTTC. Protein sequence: CASSQDRLAQETQYF.